This is a list of T cell receptor beta chains from one sample in a study of blood T cell repertoires in COVID-19. Repertoires were generated with immunoSEQ multiplex PCR, while TCRdb's copy carries only in-frame clones and drops some. The sample holds about 350,000 clones, more than 70% seen once. The source material was peripheral blood. Receptor source: an older woman with COVID-19, enrolled during active disease. The CDR3 runs from the conserved cysteine through the conserved F or W. The D gene is left open where the match is weak. Not every row has a clone size; where given, it reads once, few, many or a size class.

D: .; V: TRBV28; J: TRBJ1-1; size: .; DNA: TGTGCCAGCAGTTTTTACCCTGGTAGGGGCCGACTTGGGAACACTGAAGCTTTCTTT; CDR3: CASSFYPGRGRLGNTEAFF
D: .; V: TRBV18; J: TRBJ2-7; size: .; DNA: TGTGCCAGCTCTCCACAGGGAGACGAGCAGTACTTC; CDR3: CASSPQGDEQYF
D: .; V: TRBV19; J: TRBJ1-2; size: .; DNA: TGTGCCAGTAGTATAGCCCTAGCGGGTGGCTACACCTTC; CDR3: CASSIALAGGYTF
D: .; V: TRBV15; J: TRBJ1-1; size: .; DNA: TGTGCCATAAAGGACACATACACTGAAGCTTTCTTT; CDR3: CAIKDTYTEAFF
D: TRBD1; V: TRBV18; J: TRBJ1-1; size: .; DNA: TGTGCCAGCTCACAAGCCGGGACAGGGGTGGAGAACACTGAAGCTTTCTTT; CDR3: CASSQAGTGVENTEAFF
D: .; V: TRBV21-1; J: TRBJ1-4; size: .; DNA: TGTGCCAGCAGCAAAGGGGGGGCAACTAATGAAAAACTGTTTTTT; CDR3: CASSKGGATNEKLFF
D: .; V: TRBV30; J: TRBJ2-1; size: few; DNA: TGTGCCTGGAGAGAAGGACAGCAGTACAATGAGCAGTTCTTC; CDR3: CAWREGQQYNEQFF
D: .; V: TRBV7-2; J: TRBJ2-2; size: .; DNA: TGTGCCAGCAGCCAAGGACTTACCACCGGGGAGCTGTTTTTT; CDR3: CASSQGLTTGELFF
D: .; V: TRBV9; J: TRBJ2-7; size: .; DNA: TGTGCCAGCAGCGTAAGTGGGGGGGCTGCCTACGAGCAGTACTTC; CDR3: CASSVSGGAAYEQYF
D: .; V: TRBV15; J: TRBJ2-3; size: .; DNA: TGTGCCACCAGCAGAGATCGTCCAGATACGCAGTATTTT; CDR3: CATSRDRPDTQYF
D: .; V: TRBV5-1; J: TRBJ1-2; size: .; DNA: TGCGCCAGCAGCTTAAGGGCCTCGGACAGTCTCTATGGCTACACCTTC; CDR3: CASSLRASDSLYGYTF
D: .; V: TRBV28; J: TRBJ1-5; size: .; DNA: TGTGCCAGCACCCCGACAGTTAATAGCAATCAGCCCCAGCATTTT; CDR3: CASTPTVNSNQPQHF
D: .; V: TRBV7-9; J: TRBJ1-4; size: .; DNA: TGTGCCAGCAGCTACCCGGGGTCTTCTAATGAAAAACTGTTTTTT; CDR3: CASSYPGSSNEKLFF
D: .; V: TRBV7-3; J: TRBJ2-2; size: .; DNA: TGTGCCAGCAGCGGATATAGGTTTGACGGGGCCGGGGAGCTGTTTTTT; CDR3: CASSGYRFDGAGELFF
D: .; V: TRBV5-4; J: TRBJ2-5; size: .; DNA: TGTGCCAGCAGCTTGGGGGCAGGGTTGACTGTCGAGACCCAGTACTTC; CDR3: CASSLGAGLTVETQYF
D: .; V: TRBV11-3; J: TRBJ2-3; size: .; DNA: TGTGCCAGCAGCTTAGCCAGGACGACTAAGCAGTATTTT; CDR3: CASSLARTTKQYF
D: .; V: TRBV9; J: TRBJ2-3; size: .; DNA: TGTGCCAGCAGCGTCCAGGGCCCCACAGATACGCAGTATTTT; CDR3: CASSVQGPTDTQYF
D: TRBD1; V: TRBV28; J: TRBJ1-2; size: few; DNA: TGTGCCAGCGCAACGACAGGGGGAGGGAACTATGGCTACACCTTC; CDR3: CASATTGGGNYGYTF
D: .; V: TRBV5-1; J: TRBJ1-3; size: few; DNA: TGCGCCAGCTCGAGGGAAACTGGAAACACCATATATTTT; CDR3: CASSRETGNTIYF
D: .; V: TRBV18; J: TRBJ2-5; size: .; DNA: TGTGCCAGCTCATGGGACACATCCAAAGAGACCCAGTACTTC; CDR3: CASSWDTSKETQYF
D: .; V: TRBV5-6; J: TRBJ1-2; size: .; DNA: TGTGCCAGCAGCTTCAGGGGAGTCGTTAGCTATGGCTACACCTTC; CDR3: CASSFRGVVSYGYTF
D: TRBD1; V: TRBV5-4; J: TRBJ2-1; size: .; DNA: TGTGCCAGCAGCCCCGGGACAGGGGCCTACAATGAGCAGTTCTTC; CDR3: CASSPGTGAYNEQFF
D: .; V: TRBV19; J: TRBJ1-1; size: .; DNA: TGTGCCACCCAAGCGGGAGGGGAGGGAACTGAAGCTTTCTTT; CDR3: CATQAGGEGTEAFF
D: .; V: TRBV5-1; J: TRBJ1-4; size: .; DNA: TGCGCCAGCAGCTTGGACAGGGAAAAACTGTTTTTT; CDR3: CASSLDREKLFF
D: .; V: TRBV28; J: TRBJ1-3; size: .; DNA: TGTGCCAGCAGTTTGTGGCCAGTCTCTGGAAACACCATATATTTT; CDR3: CASSLWPVSGNTIYF
D: .; V: TRBV5-8; J: TRBJ2-7; size: .; DNA: TGTGCCAGCAGCTTGGTAGGCAGGTACGAGCAGTACTTC; CDR3: CASSLVGRYEQYF
D: TRBD2; V: TRBV19; J: TRBJ2-7; size: .; DNA: TGTGCCAGTAGGGAGGGAGGGAAGTACGAGCAGTACTTC; CDR3: CASREGGKYEQYF
D: .; V: TRBV19; J: TRBJ1-5; size: .; DNA: TGTGCCAGTAGTATAGATCCCTGGACAGCTTCTAGCAATCAGCCCCAGCATTTT; CDR3: CASSIDPWTASSNQPQHF
D: TRBD1; V: TRBV5-1; J: TRBJ1-1; size: .; DNA: TGCGCCAGCAGTCGGACAGGGTTGGTTTTCCCTGAAGCTTTCTTT; CDR3: CASSRTGLVFPEAFF
D: .; V: TRBV18; J: TRBJ1-6; size: .; DNA: TGTGCCAGCTCCCCTGCCCCAGGGACTGATTCACCCCTCCACTTT; CDR3: CASSPAPGTDSPLHF
D: .; V: TRBV4-2; J: TRBJ1-3; size: .; DNA: TGTGCCAGCAGCCAAGATCTAAGCAACTCTGGAAACACCATATATTTT; CDR3: CASSQDLSNSGNTIYF
D: .; V: TRBV12-5; J: TRBJ1-5; size: .; DNA: TGTGCTAGTGGTTCCCGGGCGGCGGAGGGATTGGAGCCCCAGCATTTT; CDR3: CASGSRAAEGLEPQHF
D: .; V: TRBV12-3/TRBV12-4; J: TRBJ1-6; size: .; DNA: TGTGCCAGCCGCAGTACAGGGAATTCACCCCTCCACTTT; CDR3: CASRSTGNSPLHF
D: .; V: TRBV7-3; J: TRBJ1-1; size: .; DNA: TGTGCCAGCAGCTTAACGGGGGGAGAGTACACTGAAGCTTTCTTT; CDR3: CASSLTGGEYTEAFF
D: .; V: TRBV6-5; J: TRBJ1-2; size: .; DNA: TGTGCCAGCAGTTACGCGGGGGCGCGGGGCTACACCTTC; CDR3: CASSYAGARGYTF
D: TRBD2; V: TRBV7-3; J: TRBJ2-3; size: few; DNA: TGTGCCAGCAGCCAAGCGGGGGGGAGCACAGATACGCAGTATTTT; CDR3: CASSQAGGSTDTQYF
D: .; V: TRBV30; J: TRBJ2-7; size: .; DNA: TGTGCCTGGAGTCTAGAGTACGAGCAGTACTTC; CDR3: CAWSLEYEQYF
D: TRBD1; V: TRBV29-1; J: TRBJ1-5; size: .; DNA: TGCAGCGTTGAATTAGTTAGGGGGCTGAGCAATCAGCCCCAGCATTTT; CDR3: CSVELVRGLSNQPQHF
D: TRBD1; V: TRBV12-5; J: TRBJ2-3; size: .; DNA: TGTGCCGCTACGACAGGGGGCAAAGATACGCAGTATTTT; CDR3: CAATTGGKDTQYF
D: .; V: TRBV7-9; J: TRBJ1-2; size: .; DNA: TGTGCCAGCACCGGGGGGGCGGCTAACTATGGCTACACCTTC; CDR3: CASTGGAANYGYTF
D: .; V: TRBV19; J: TRBJ1-4; size: .; DNA: TGTGCCAGTAGTATAGGCCTGGCGTCGGGAGGGGAAAAACTGTTTTTT; CDR3: CASSIGLASGGEKLFF
D: .; V: TRBV6-5; J: TRBJ1-3; size: .; DNA: TGTGCCACAGCCGGGGTAAACAGCGGTAACACCATATATTTT; CDR3: CATAGVNSGNTIYF
D: .; V: TRBV9; J: TRBJ1-2; size: .; DNA: TGTGCCAGCAGCGTACGCGACAGCTATGGCTACACCTTC; CDR3: CASSVRDSYGYTF
D: .; V: TRBV6-1; J: TRBJ1-1; size: .; DNA: TGTGCCAGCAGTGAAGCGCAATACCGGAGTCACACTGAAGCTTTCTTT; CDR3: CASSEAQYRSHTEAFF
D: TRBD2; V: TRBV3-1/TRBV3-2; J: TRBJ2-1; size: .; DNA: TGTGCCAGCAGCCAAGAAGGACTAGCGGGAGGCAATGAGCAGTTCTTC; CDR3: CASSQEGLAGGNEQFF